Sequencing of this T cell receptor beta chain was carried out in a study of response to subunit inactivated influenza vaccine. Concerning this clonotype: Its target is unknown.

This CDR3 spans 15 amino acids. Trimming left V 5 bases short and J 1 base short, with 11 bases between. Study-wide results and caveats: That few new T cells are recruited by each seasonal influenza vaccination was the authors' suggestion.

TCRdb processed the RT-PCR reads anew with MiXCR; each CDR3 protein has one entry. Here the sample spans about 650,000 distinct CDR3 sequences, less than 15% being singletons. Specimen: PBMCs from blood, collected 14 to 15 days before vaccination. This clonotype was obtained from a middle-aged man who received an inactivated influenza vaccine. This rearrangement joins TRBV12-3 or TRBV12-4 to TRBJ2-2; maybe TRBD2 (6 bases). CDR3 loop: CASSKGLVNTGELFF. CDR3 coding DNA: TGTGCCAGCAGTAAGGGACTGGTGAACACCGGGGAGCTGTTTTTT.